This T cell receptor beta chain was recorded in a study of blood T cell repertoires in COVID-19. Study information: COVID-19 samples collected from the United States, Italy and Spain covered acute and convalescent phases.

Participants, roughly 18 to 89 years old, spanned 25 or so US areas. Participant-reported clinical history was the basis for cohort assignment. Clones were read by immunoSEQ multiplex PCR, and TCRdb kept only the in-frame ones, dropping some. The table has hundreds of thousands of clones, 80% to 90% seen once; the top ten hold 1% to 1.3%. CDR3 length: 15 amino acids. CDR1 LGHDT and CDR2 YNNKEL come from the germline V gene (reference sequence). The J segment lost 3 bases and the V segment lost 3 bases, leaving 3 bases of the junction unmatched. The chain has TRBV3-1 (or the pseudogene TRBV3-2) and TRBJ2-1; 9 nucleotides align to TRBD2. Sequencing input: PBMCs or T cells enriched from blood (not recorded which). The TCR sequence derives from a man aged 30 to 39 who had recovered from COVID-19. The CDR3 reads CASSHQAGGYNEQFF. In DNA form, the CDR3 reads TGTGCCAGCAGCCATCAAGCGGGAGGCTACAATGAGCAGTTCTTC.